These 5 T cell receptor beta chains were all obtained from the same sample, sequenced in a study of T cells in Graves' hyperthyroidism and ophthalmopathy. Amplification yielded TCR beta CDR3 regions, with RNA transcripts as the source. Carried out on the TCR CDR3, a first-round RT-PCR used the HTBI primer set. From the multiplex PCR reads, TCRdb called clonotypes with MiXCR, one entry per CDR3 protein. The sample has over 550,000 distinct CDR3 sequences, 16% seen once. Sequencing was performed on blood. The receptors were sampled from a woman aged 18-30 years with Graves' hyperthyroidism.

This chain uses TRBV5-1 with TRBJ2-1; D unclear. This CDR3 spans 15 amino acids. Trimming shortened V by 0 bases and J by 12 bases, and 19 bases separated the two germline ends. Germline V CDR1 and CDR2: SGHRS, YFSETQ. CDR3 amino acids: CASSLEAAAASLQFF. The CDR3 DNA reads TGCGCCAGCAGCTTGGAGGCCGCCGCTGCTAGTTTGCAGTTCTTC.

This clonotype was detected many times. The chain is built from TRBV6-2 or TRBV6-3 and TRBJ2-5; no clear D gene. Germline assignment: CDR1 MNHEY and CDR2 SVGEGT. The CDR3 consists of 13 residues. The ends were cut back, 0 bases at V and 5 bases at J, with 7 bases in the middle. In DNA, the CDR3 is TGTGCCAGCAGTTACTCGTTCGCCGAGACCCAGTACTTC. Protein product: CASSYSFAETQYF.

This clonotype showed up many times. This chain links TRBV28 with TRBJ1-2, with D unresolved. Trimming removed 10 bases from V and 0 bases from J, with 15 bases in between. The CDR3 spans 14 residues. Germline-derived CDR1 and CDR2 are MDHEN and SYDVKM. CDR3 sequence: CAIPAQEPNYGYTF. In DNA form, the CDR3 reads TGTGCCATCCCCGCCCAGGAGCCTAACTATGGCTACACCTTC.

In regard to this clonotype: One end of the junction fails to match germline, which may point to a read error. CDR3 in DNA: TGTGCCGGCAGACCCAGGGTGAACACTGAAGCTTTCTTT. Amino acid sequence: CAGRPRVNTEAFF. This sequence joins TRBV12-3 or TRBV12-4 and TRBJ1-1, with a possible D match to TRBD1 (5 bases). This CDR3 has 13 amino acids.

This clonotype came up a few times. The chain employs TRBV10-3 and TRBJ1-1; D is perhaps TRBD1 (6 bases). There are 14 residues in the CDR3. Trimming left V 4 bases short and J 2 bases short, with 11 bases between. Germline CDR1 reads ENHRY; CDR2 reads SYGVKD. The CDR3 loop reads CAISGRQDNTEAFF. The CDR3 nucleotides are TGTGCCATCAGTGGGCGACAGGACAACACTGAAGCTTTCTTT.